These 24 T cell receptor beta chains came from one sample sequenced in a study of beta chain features in type 1 diabetes. Study-wide points: Within each of all four CD4+ subsets, Type 1 diabetes patients had TCRB CDR3s that were moderately but significantly shorter.

No cognate antigen is known for these TCRs. Investigators reverse transcribed all isolated RNA, so they sequenced expressed TCRB transcripts. The method was immunoSEQ multiplex PCR; TCRdb's version includes in-frame clones alone and lacks a portion of them. The sample shows about 160,000 clones, 8% to 8.5% of them seen only once. Specimen: central memory CD4+ T cells from blood. Source of these receptors: a woman aged 18-29 years with type 1 diabetes.

This chain connects TRBV19 to TRBJ2-7; 10 bases align to TRBD1. CDR1 is LNHDA, CDR2 SQIVND, per germline (reference sequence). With V trimmed by 8 bases and J by 3 bases, 7 bases remained unmatched. The CDR3 runs 14 residues. CDR3 loop: CASCGTGVGYEQYF. The CDR3 DNA reads TGTGCCAGTTGCGGGACAGGGGTCGGCTACGAGCAGTACTTC.

This clone was counted a few times. CDR3 in DNA: TGCAGCGTTGAAGGGGGGATCGGCACAGGGGATAGTGGCTACACCTTC. This encodes CSVEGGIGTGDSGYTF. The chain combines TRBV29-1 with TRBJ1-2; TRBD1 aligns across 7 bases. This CDR3 has 16 residues. Germline CDR1 and CDR2: SQVTM and ANQGSEA. Trimming removed 1 base from V and 7 bases from J; junction bases left unmatched: 15.

This clone occurred a few times. V usage is TRBV6-5 and J usage is TRBJ2-7, with TRBD1 as a possible D gene (6 bases). CDR1 MNHEY and CDR2 SVGAGI come from the germline V gene. Between the trimmed V and J ends, which lost 4 bases and 5 bases, there was a span of 15 bases. The CDR3 consists of 14 residues. The CDR3: CASSFRGSWDEQYF. The CDR3 DNA sequence: TGTGCCAGCAGTTTTAGGGGGAGCTGGGACGAGCAGTACTTC.

This clone was detected only a few times. The chain uses TRBV11-3 and TRBJ1-1, with no clear D. The CDR3 has 11 residues. Germline CDR1 and CDR2: SGHNT and YENEEA. V was pared by 1 base and J by 7 bases, with 4 bases between. DNA for the CDR3: TGTGCCAGCAGCTTAGCCAGTGAAGCTTTCTTT. Translating gives CASSLASEAFF.

This clone showed up just a few times. V is TRBV4-2 and J is TRBJ1-5, with D perhaps TRBD1 (5 bases). Deletions cut 3 bases from V and 7 bases from J, with 13 bases between. The length of the CDR3 is 14 residues. In germline, CDR1 is LGHNA, CDR2 YNFKEQ. The CDR3 region is CASSQGHGGQPQHF. In nucleotides, the CDR3 is TGTGCCAGCAGCCAGGGGCACGGGGGGCAGCCCCAGCATTTT.

The table lists this clone with a few counts. The chain has TRBV6-4 and TRBJ2-3; TRBD1 aligns across 10 bases. The CDR3 covers 13 residues. V lost 10 bases and J lost 1; bases outside the gene matches: 2. Germline loops: CDR1 MRHNA, CDR2 SNTAGT. CDR3 region: CATGTGGTDTQYF. The CDR3 coding sequence is TGTGCCACCGGGACAGGGGGCACAGATACGCAGTATTTT.

This clone was recorded at least ten times. The chain uses TRBV18 and TRBJ2-7; weak D call: TRBD2 (5 bases). V lost 3 bases, J lost 5 bases, and 11 bases lay in between. Germline V gene data show CDR1 as KGHSH and CDR2 as LQKENI. CDR3 length: 13 amino acids. The CDR3 DNA follows: TGTGCCAGCTCACCGGAGGTATACCACGAGCAGTACTTC. It translates to CASSPEVYHEQYF.

This clone has just a few counts. CDR3 residues: CAWSVSLEQYF. The CDR3 nucleotides are TGTGCCTGGAGTGTTTCCCTCGAGCAGTACTTC. The rearrangement uses TRBV30 and TRBJ2-7; D call uncertain. This CDR3 region has 11 residues. Germline V gene lookup returns CDR1 GTSNPN and CDR2 SVGIG (reference sequence). The germline V and J ends were trimmed by 0 bases and 6 bases, with 6 bases remaining between them.

The rearrangement links TRBV5-1 to TRBJ2-3, with D possibly TRBD2 on 5 matching bases. The CDR3 extends over 13 amino acids. The V end was cut by 9 bases, the J end by 0 bases, with 11 bases between. Germline lookup yields CDR1 SGHRS and CDR2 YFSETQ. The CDR3 sequence: CATKADSTDTQYF. The CDR3 DNA is TGCGCCACCAAAGCGGATAGCACAGATACGCAGTATTTT.

This clone turned up a few times. This chain joins TRBV2 and TRBJ2-7; D is unresolved. The V end was cut by 10 bases, the J end by 0 bases, with 13 bases between. From germline, CDR1 is SNHLY and CDR2 FYNNEI. The CDR3 length is 13 residues. The CDR3 region has the DNA TGTGCCAACTCCGAGATTAGCTCCTACGAGCAGTACTTC. As protein: CANSEISSYEQYF.

The CDR3 sequence is CASSRWESDTQYF. The CDR3, as DNA: TGTGCCAGTAGTAGGTGGGAGTCAGATACGCAGTATTTT. This chain uses TRBV19 with TRBJ2-3; perhaps TRBD2 as D (5 bases). There are 13 residues in the CDR3. The germline V and J ends were trimmed by 4 bases and 4 bases, with 9 bases remaining between them. Germline CDR1 is LNHDA and CDR2 is SQIVND (reference sequence). Using reference TRBV19 and TRBJ2-3 for the parts outside the CDR3, the full variable domain is DGGITQSPKYLFRKEGQNVTLSCEQNLNHDAMYWYRQDPGQGLRLIYYSQIVNDFQKGDIAEGYSVSREKKESFPLTVTSAQKNPTAFYLCASSRWESDTQYFGPGTRLTVL.

The chain has TRBV4-3 and TRBJ1-1, with D unresolved. Germline CDR1 LGHNA, CDR2 YSLEER. The CDR3 extends over 15 amino acids. The V gene lost 0 bases and the J gene lost 4 bases, with 12 bases spanning the gap. The CDR3: CASSQEPGLGTEAFF. The CDR3, as DNA: TGCGCCAGCAGCCAAGAGCCAGGCTTGGGCACTGAAGCTTTCTTT.

The sample holds a few counts of this clone. The gene calls are TRBV28 and TRBJ2-7; 7 bases fit TRBD1. Unmatched junction bases numbered 2, after V lost 5 bases and J lost 4 bases. The CDR3 extends over 12 amino acids. Per germline, CDR1 MDHEN and CDR2 SYDVKM. The CDR3 bases are TGTGCCAGCAGTAAGGGACAGTACGAGCAGTACTTC. Translating it yields CASSKGQYEQYF.

This clone has a count of ten or more. The rearrangement links TRBV2 to TRBJ2-1, with TRBD2 matching 9 bases. The CDR3 has 12 amino acids. With 6 bases clipped from V and 6 bases from J, the junction kept 0 bases outside the gene matches. Germline V lookup: CDR1 SNHLY, CDR2 FYNNEI. The CDR3 coding sequence is TGTGCCAGCAGAGCGGGAGGCAATGAGCAGTTCTTC. Protein: CASRAGGNEQFF.

This clone was seen a few times. V usage is TRBV7-8 and J usage is TRBJ2-1; 7 positions match TRBD2. The CDR3 contains 16 residues. CDR1 is SGHVS, CDR2 FQNEAQ, per germline. Trimming at V came to 1 base and at J to 4 bases, leaving 7 bases not matched to a gene. For the CDR3, the DNA is TGTGCCAGCAGCTTAGACGGGACTATCGTGTACAATGAGCAGTTCTTC. Protein product: CASSLDGTIVYNEQFF.

In regard to this clone: The junction shows a germline mismatch at one end, possibly a read error. The chain uses TRBV6-1 and TRBJ2-1; 7 nucleotides line up with TRBD1. The CDR3 loop spans 15 amino acids. CDR1 and CDR2 (germline): MNHNS, SASEGT. The CDR3 loop reads CASREGQVRTDEQFF. Here the CDR3 DNA reads TGTGCCAGCAGGGAAGGACAGGTCAGGACGGATGAGCAGTTCTTC.

This clone turned up a few times. The chain recombines TRBV5-6 with TRBJ2-7; possible D gene TRBD2, 6 bases. This CDR3 spans 15 amino acids. In germline, CDR1 is SGHDT, CDR2 YYEEEE. The V end was cut by 4 bases, the J end by 7 bases, with 21 bases between. The CDR3 region is CASSPPGLSFGEQYF. Here the CDR3 DNA reads TGTGCCAGCAGCCCACCGGGACTTTCCTTCGGGGAGCAGTACTTC.

The V and J genes are TRBV7-2 and TRBJ2-5, with D maybe TRBD1 (5 bases). Germline V gene sequence: CDR1 SGHTA, CDR2 FQGNSA. The ends were cut back, 1 base at V and 4 bases at J, with 16 bases in the middle. CDR3 size: 16 residues. In DNA, the CDR3 is TGTGCCAGCAGCTTAGTTTCATCAGGGCTAAGAGAGACCCAGTACTTC. Its translation is CASSLVSSGLRETQYF.

This clone appeared a few times. The gene calls are TRBV28 and TRBJ1-5; 7 nucleotides agree with TRBD1. This CDR3 region has 15 residues. Looked up from germline, CDR1 is MDHEN and CDR2 is SYDVKM. With 5 bases clipped from V and 4 bases from J, the junction kept 8 bases outside the gene matches. CDR3 DNA sequence: TGTGCCAGCAGTCTGACAGGGACGAGTAATCAGCCCCAGCATTTT. Residues: CASSLTGTSNQPQHF.

CDR3: CASSLGGRYEQYF. Written as DNA, the CDR3 is TGTGCCAGTAGCCTGGGAGGGAGGTACGAGCAGTACTTC. This chain links TRBV19 with TRBJ2-7, with 7 bases fitting TRBD2. The CDR3 is made up of 13 amino acids. Per the germline V gene, CDR1 is LNHDA and CDR2 is SQIVND (reference sequence). Losses at the gene ends were 6 bases for V and 4 bases for J; bases not matched to a gene: 6. Filled out from reference TRBV19 and TRBJ2-7, the complete variable domain reads DGGITQSPKYLFRKEGQNVTLSCEQNLNHDAMYWYRQDPGQGLRLIYYSQIVNDFQKGDIAEGYSVSREKKESFPLTVTSAQKNPTAFYLCASSLGGRYEQYFGPGTRLTVT.

The table lists this clone with many counts. This chain connects TRBV4-2 to TRBJ1-1; perhaps TRBD1 as D (5 bases). This CDR3 is 15 amino acids long. Trimming shortened V by 1 base and J by 5 bases, and 14 bases separated the two germline ends. Germline-derived CDR1 and CDR2 are LGHNA and YNFKEQ. In nucleotides, the CDR3 is TGTGCCAGCAGCCAAGGGACCGGGGGGTGGACTGAAGCTTTCTTT. This translates into CASSQGTGGWTEAFF.

V is TRBV2 and J is TRBJ1-2; D gene ambiguous. V was pared by 8 bases and J by 8 bases, with 12 bases between. Germline V gene data show CDR1 as SNHLY and CDR2 as FYNNEI. This CDR3 is built from 11 residues. The CDR3 here is CASGPRNGYTF. In DNA form, the CDR3 reads TGTGCCAGCGGCCCTCGAAACGGCTACACCTTC.

This clone occurred a few times. The rearrangement links TRBV30 to TRBJ1-3; TRBD1 matches at 10 bases. Trimming cost V 3 bases and J 8 bases; bases outside gene matches: 10. This CDR3 is 15 amino acids long. The germline V gene has CDR1 GTSNPN and CDR2 SVGIG (reference sequence). CDR3: CAWSRQGAGLDTIYF. DNA of the CDR3: TGTGCCTGGAGCCGACAGGGGGCCGGTTTAGACACCATATATTTT.

The chain employs TRBV11-3 and TRBJ2-6; the D gene is possibly TRBD1 (5 bases). Trimming left V 7 bases short and J 3 bases short, with 10 bases between. The length of the CDR3 is 14 residues. Germline CDR1 is SGHNT and CDR2 is YENEEA. The CDR3 sequence is CASTQGDGANVLTF. DNA of the CDR3: TGTGCCAGCACCCAGGGCGATGGGGCCAACGTCCTGACTTTC.